One and the same sample provided the 10 T cell receptor beta chains below, sequenced in a study of T-cell reconstitution after alpha-beta-depleted transplantation in children. During its preparation, the TCRbeta library received unique molecular identifiers. Using its own MiXCR run on the PCR reads, TCRdb lists one record per CDR3 protein. The table shows around 680,000 distinct CDR3 sequences, with 16% occurring only once. Sequences were derived from PBMCs from the stem cell graft donor, sampled from the stem cell graft. These receptors all come from a human donor who donated a stem cell graft to a child with acute myeloid leukemia.

Ten or more counts support this clonotype. This chain connects TRBV20-1 to TRBJ1-2; D is possibly TRBD1 (5 bases). The CDR3 extends over 14 amino acids. V lost 4 bases and J 0 bases, leaving 12 bases between the germline ends. Germline V gives CDR1 DFQATT, CDR2 SNEGSKA (reference sequence). For the CDR3, the DNA is TGCAGTGCTAAGATAGACAGCCCTAACTATGGCTACACCTTC. It yields the protein CSAKIDSPNYGYTF.

This clonotype was observed a handful of times. J is TRBJ2-2 and V is TRBV25-1, with 7 bases aligning to TRBD2. This CDR3 is 14 amino acids long. V lost 8 bases and J lost 0; bases outside the gene matches: 3. Germline lookup yields CDR1 MGHDK and CDR2 SYGVNS. The CDR3 DNA sequence: TGTGCCAGCGGGGGGGGGGCGAACACCGGGGAGCTGTTTTTT. Its protein product is CASGGGANTGELFF.

The CDR3 sequence: CSVNRGGRYNEQFF. The DNA of the CDR3 is TGCAGCGTTAACAGGGGCGGCAGATACAATGAGCAGTTCTTC. The chain carries TRBV29-1 and TRBJ2-1; TRBD1 matches 7 bases. CDR1 is SQVTM, CDR2 ANQGSEA, per germline. V lost 5 bases, J lost 4 bases, and 8 bases stayed unmatched. CDR3 length: 14 amino acids.

There are many counts of this clonotype. V and J are TRBV28 and TRBJ1-2; D perhaps matches TRBD1 (5 bases). Germline V gene data show CDR1 as MDHEN and CDR2 as SYDVKM. The CDR3 totals 12 residues. Trimming took off 9 bases at V and 2 bases at J, with 10 bases between the two ends. This chain's CDR3 is CASSTVNYGYTF. CDR3 nucleotides: TGTGCCAGTTCGACAGTAAACTATGGCTACACCTTC.

The table lists this clonotype with many counts. The chain recombines TRBV29-1 with TRBJ2-5, with D maybe TRBD1 (9 bases). This CDR3 is built from 14 residues. V was cut by 4 bases and J by 4 bases, with 16 bases left in between. The V gene's germline CDR1 is SQVTM and CDR2 ANQGSEA. CDR3 nucleotide sequence: TGCAGCGTTGCAAGCGGGGGACAGGGAGAGACCCAGTACTTC. This gives the protein CSVASGGQGETQYF. The full variable domain, its missing parts supplied by reference TRBV29-1 and TRBJ2-5, is SAVISQKPSRDICQRGTSLTIQCQVDSQVTMMFWYRQQPGQSLTLIATANQGSEATYESGFVIDKFPISRPNLTFSTLTVSNMSPEDSSIYLCSVASGGQGETQYFGPGTRLLVL.

This clonotype was seen repeatedly, ten times or more. V and J are TRBV20-1 and TRBJ2-3; TRBD1 or TRBD2 may be the D gene (5 bases each). The CDR3 extends over 15 amino acids. With 6 bases removed from V and 2 bases from J, the gap between germline ends came to 18 bases. Per the germline V gene, CDR1 is DFQATT and CDR2 is SNEGSKA (reference sequence). CDR3 nucleotides: TGCAGTGCGCCTCGGGACCGGGGACCCACAGATACGCAGTATTTT. It encodes CSAPRDRGPTDTQYF.

This clonotype was seen ten or more times. This chain connects TRBV5-1 to TRBJ1-2; D gene ambiguous. The V and J ends lost 6 bases and 0 bases respectively, with 15 bases between them. Germline CDR1 is SGHRS and CDR2 is YFSETQ. This CDR3 contains 15 residues. The CDR3 DNA reads as TGCGCCAGCATCCCAGGTCACGGCGCTAACTATGGCTACACCTTC. Encoded protein: CASIPGHGANYGYTF.

The chain links TRBV7-2 to TRBJ2-5, with no clear D. The CDR3 is 15 residues long. From germline, CDR1 is SGHTA and CDR2 FQGNSA. The ends were cut back, 1 base at V and 4 bases at J, with 13 bases in the middle. The CDR3 spells CASSLGGWSGETQYF. For the CDR3, the DNA is TGTGCCAGCAGCTTAGGCGGTTGGAGTGGAGAGACCCAGTACTTC.

Many counts were recorded for this clonotype. The chain is built from TRBV5-1 and TRBJ1-5; D remains unclear. CDR3 size: 14 residues. V lost 0 bases, J lost 5 bases, and 9 bases lay in between. Germline CDR1 and CDR2: SGHRS and YFSETQ. The CDR3: CASSLGGSDQPQHF. CDR3 DNA: TGCGCCAGCAGCTTGGGAGGGTCCGATCAGCCCCAGCATTTT.

This clonotype was seen more than once but under ten times. This rearrangement joins TRBV20-1 to TRBJ1-1, with no clear D. V lost 1 base and J 8 bases, leaving 11 bases between the germline ends. Per the germline V gene, CDR1 is DFQATT and CDR2 is SNEGSKA (reference sequence). The CDR3 consists of 12 residues. The CDR3 sequence: CSARGYSFEAFF. DNA of the CDR3: TGCAGTGCTAGAGGGTACAGTTTCGAAGCTTTCTTT.